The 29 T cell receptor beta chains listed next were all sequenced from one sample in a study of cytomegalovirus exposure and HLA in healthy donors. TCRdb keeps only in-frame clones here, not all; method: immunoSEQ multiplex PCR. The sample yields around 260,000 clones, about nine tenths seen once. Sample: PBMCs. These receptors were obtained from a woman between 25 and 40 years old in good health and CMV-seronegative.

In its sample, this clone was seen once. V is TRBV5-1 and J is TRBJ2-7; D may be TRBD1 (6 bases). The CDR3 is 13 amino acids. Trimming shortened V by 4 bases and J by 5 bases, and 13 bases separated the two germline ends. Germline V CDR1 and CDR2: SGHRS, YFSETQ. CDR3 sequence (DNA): TGCGCCAGCAGCGGGGGCCGAGGGAACGAGCAGTACTTC. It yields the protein CASSGGRGNEQYF.

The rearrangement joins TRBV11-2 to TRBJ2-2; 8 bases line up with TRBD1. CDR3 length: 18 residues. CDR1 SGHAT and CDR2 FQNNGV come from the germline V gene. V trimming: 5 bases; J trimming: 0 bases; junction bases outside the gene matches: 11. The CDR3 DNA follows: TGTGCCAGCAGCCCCCACGCCCCAGGGGGCACGAACACCGGGGAGCTGTTTTTT. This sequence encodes CASSPHAPGGTNTGELFF.

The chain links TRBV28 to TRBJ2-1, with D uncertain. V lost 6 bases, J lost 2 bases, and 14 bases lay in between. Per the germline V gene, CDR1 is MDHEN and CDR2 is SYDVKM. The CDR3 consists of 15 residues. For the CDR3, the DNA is TGTGCCAGCAGCCTGCCGGGCTCAACCTACAATGAGCAGTTCTTC. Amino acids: CASSLPGSTYNEQFF.

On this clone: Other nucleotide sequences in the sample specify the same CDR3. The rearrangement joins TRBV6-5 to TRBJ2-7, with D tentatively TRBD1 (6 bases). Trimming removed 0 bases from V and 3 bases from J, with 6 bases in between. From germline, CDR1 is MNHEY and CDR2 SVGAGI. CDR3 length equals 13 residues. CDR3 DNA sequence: TGTGCCAGCAGTTACTCGGACAGCTACGAGCAGTACTTC. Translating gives CASSYSDSYEQYF.

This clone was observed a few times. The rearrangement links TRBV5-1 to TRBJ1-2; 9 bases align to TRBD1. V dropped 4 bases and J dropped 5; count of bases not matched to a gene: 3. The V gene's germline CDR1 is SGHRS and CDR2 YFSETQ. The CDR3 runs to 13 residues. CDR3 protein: CASSPGTGYGYTF. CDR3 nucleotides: TGCGCCAGCAGCCCCGGGACAGGGTATGGCTACACCTTC. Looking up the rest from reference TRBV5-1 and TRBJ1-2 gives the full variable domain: KAGVTQTPRYLIKTRGQQVTLSCSPISGHRSVSWYQQTPGQGLQFLFEYFSETQRNKGNFPGRFSGRQFSNSRSEMNVSTLELGDSALYLCASSPGTGYGYTFGSGTRLTVV.

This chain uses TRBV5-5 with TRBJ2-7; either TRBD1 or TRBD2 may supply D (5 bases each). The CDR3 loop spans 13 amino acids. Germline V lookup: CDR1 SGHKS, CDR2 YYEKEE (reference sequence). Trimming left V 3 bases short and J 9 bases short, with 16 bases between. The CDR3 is CASSWDGSSWQYF. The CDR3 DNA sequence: TGTGCCAGCAGCTGGGACGGTAGTTCGTGGCAGTACTTC.

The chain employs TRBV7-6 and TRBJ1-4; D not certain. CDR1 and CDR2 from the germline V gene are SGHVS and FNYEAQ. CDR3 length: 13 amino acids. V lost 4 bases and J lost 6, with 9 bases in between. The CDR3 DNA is TGTGCCAGCAGCTCCCCGCCGTATGAAAAACTGTTTTTT. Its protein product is CASSSPPYEKLFF.

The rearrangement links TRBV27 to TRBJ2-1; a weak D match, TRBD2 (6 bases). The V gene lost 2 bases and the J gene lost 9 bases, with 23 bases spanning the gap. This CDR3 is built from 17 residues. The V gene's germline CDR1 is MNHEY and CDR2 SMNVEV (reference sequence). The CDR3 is CASSLRVRDWVDSEQFF. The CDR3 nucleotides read TGTGCCAGCAGTTTACGGGTCCGGGACTGGGTCGACAGTGAGCAGTTCTTC.

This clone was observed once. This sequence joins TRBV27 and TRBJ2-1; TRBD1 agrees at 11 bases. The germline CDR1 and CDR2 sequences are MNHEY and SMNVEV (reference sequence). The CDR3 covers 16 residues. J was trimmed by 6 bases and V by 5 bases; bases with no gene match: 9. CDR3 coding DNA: TGTGCCAGCAGTACAGACTGGGACAGGGGGATCAATGAGCAGTTCTTC. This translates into CASSTDWDRGINEQFF.

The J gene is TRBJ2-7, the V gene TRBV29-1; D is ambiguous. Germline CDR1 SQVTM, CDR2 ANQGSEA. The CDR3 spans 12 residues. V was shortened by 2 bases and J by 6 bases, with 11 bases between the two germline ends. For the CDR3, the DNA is TGCAGCGTTGAAAAGCCCTCGGGCGAGCAGTACTTC. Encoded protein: CSVEKPSGEQYF.

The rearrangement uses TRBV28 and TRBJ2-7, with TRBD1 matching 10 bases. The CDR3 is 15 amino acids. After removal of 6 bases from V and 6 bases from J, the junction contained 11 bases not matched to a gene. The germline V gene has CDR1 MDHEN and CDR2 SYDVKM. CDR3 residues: CASSTLGTGAFEQYF. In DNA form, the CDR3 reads TGTGCCAGCAGCACCCTCGGGACAGGGGCCTTCGAGCAGTACTTC.

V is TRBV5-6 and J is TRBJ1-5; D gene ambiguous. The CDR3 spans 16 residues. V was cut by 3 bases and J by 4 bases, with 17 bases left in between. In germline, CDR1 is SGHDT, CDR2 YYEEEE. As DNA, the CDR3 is TGTGCCAGCAGCTCTCTAGGGCGCGACATGAATCAGCCCCAGCATTTT. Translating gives CASSSLGRDMNQPQHF.

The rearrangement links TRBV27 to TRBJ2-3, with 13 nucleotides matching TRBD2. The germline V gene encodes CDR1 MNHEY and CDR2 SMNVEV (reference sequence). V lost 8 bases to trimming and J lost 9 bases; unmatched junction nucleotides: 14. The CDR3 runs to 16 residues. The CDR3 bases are TGTGCCAGCCCCCTTTTACTAGCGGGAGGGCCGGGGACGCAGTATTTT. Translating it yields CASPLLLAGGPGTQYF.

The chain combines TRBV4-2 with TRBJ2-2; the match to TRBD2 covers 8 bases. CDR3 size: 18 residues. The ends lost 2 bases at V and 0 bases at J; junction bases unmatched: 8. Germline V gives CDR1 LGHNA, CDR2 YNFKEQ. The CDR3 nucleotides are TGTGCCAGCAGCCAAAAGCCCGGACTAGCAGCGAACACCGGGGAGCTGTTTTTT. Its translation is CASSQKPGLAANTGELFF.

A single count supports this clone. CDR3 region: CASSLSNSESYEQYF. The CDR3 DNA reads as TGTGCCAGCAGTTTATCGAACAGTGAATCCTACGAGCAGTACTTC. The rearrangement uses TRBV27 and TRBJ2-5; D remains unclear. The J call is doubtful: the DNA matches TRBJ2-7 better. Germline assignment: CDR1 MNHEY and CDR2 SMNVEV (reference sequence). The CDR3 extends over 15 amino acids.

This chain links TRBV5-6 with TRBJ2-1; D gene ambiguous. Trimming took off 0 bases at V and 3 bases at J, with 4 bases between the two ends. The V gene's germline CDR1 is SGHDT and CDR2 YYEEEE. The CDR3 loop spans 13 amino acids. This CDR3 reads CASSLGVYNEQFF. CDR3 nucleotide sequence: TGTGCCAGCAGCTTGGGGGTCTACAATGAGCAGTTCTTC.

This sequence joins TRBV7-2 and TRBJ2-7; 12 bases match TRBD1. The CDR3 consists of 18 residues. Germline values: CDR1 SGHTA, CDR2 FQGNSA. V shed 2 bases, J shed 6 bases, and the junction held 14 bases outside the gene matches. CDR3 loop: CASSLLGSTGTGGSEQYF. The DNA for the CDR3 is TGTGCCAGCAGCTTATTAGGGTCAACCGGGACAGGGGGCTCCGAGCAGTACTTC. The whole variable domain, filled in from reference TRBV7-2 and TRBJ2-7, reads GAGVSQSPSNKVTEKGKDVELRCDPISGHTALYWYRQSLGQGLEFLIYFQGNSAPDKSGLPSDRFSAERTGGSVSTLTIQRTQQEDSAVYLCASSLLGSTGTGGSEQYFGPGTRLTVT.

The CDR3 is CASSSGTGYDTF. The CDR3 region has the DNA TGTGCCAGCAGCTCCGGGACAGGGTACGACACCTTC. This chain joins TRBV5-6 and TRBJ1-2; TRBD1 matches at 9 bases. The germline V gene has CDR1 SGHDT and CDR2 YYEEEE. The CDR3 loop spans 12 amino acids. V gave up 3 bases and J gave up 12 bases; unmatched junction bases: 6. Complete variable domain (other parts from reference TRBV5-6 and TRBJ1-2): DAGVTQSPTHLIKTRGQQVTLRCSPKSGHDTVSWYQQALGQGPQFIFQYYEEEERQRGNFPDRFSGHQFPNYSSELNVNALLLGDSALYLCASSSGTGYDTFGSGTRLTVV.

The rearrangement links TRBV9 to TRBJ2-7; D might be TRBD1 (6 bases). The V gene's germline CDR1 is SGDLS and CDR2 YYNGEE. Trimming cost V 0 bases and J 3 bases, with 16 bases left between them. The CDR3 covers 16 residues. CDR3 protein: CASSVEGWGTLYEQYF. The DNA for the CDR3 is TGTGCCAGCAGCGTAGAGGGGTGGGGGACACTCTACGAGCAGTACTTC.

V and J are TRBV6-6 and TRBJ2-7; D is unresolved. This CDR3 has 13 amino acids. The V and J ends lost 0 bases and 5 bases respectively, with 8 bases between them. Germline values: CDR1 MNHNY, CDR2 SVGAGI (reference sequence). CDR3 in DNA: TGTGCCAGCAGTTACTCGAAGGGCGACGAGCAGTACTTC. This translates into CASSYSKGDEQYF.

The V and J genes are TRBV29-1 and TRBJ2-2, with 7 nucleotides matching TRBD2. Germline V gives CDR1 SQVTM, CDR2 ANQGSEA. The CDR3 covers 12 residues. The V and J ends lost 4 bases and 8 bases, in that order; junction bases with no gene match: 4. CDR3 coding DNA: TGCAGCGTTGTGCTAGCGGAAGGGGAGCTGTTTTTT. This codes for CSVVLAEGELFF.

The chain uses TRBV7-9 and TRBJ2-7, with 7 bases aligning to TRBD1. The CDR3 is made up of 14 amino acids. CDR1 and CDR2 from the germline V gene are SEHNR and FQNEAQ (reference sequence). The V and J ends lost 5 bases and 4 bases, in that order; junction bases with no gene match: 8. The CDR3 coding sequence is TGTGCCAGCAGCCGGCCGGGACAGCAGTACGAGCAGTACTTC. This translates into CASSRPGQQYEQYF.

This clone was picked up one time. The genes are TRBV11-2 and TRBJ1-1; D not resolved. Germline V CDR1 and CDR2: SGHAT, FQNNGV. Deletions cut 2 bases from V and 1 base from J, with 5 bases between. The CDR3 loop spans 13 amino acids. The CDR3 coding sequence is TGTGCCAGCAGCTTAAGAAGGAACACTGAAGCTTTCTTT. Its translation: CASSLRRNTEAFF. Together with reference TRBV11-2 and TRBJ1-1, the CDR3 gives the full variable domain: EAGVAQSPRYKIIEKRQSVAFWCNPISGHATLYWYQQILGQGPKLLIQFQNNGVVDDSQLPKDRFSAERLKGVDSTLKIQPAKLEDSAVYLCASSLRRNTEAFFGQGTRLTVV.

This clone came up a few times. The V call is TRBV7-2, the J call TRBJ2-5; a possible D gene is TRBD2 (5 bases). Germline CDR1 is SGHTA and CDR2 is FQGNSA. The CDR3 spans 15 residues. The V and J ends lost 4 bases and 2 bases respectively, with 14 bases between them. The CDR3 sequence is CASSSRAGRQETQYF. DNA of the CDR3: TGTGCCAGCAGCTCTAGGGCGGGTCGGCAAGAGACCCAGTACTTC.

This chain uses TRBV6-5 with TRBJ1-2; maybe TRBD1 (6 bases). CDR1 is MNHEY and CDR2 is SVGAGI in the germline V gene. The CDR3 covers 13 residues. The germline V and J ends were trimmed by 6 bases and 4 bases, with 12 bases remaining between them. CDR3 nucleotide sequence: TGTGCCAGCAGATCAACAGGGACCTATGGCTACACCTTC. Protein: CASRSTGTYGYTF.

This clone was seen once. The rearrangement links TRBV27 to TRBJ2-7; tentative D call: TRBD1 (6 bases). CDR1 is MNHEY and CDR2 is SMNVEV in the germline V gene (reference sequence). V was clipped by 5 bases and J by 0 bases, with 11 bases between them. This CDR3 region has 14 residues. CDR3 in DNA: TGTGCCAGCAGTCCACAGGGAAACTCCTACGAGCAGTACTTC. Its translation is CASSPQGNSYEQYF.

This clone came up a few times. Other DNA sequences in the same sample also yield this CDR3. CDR3 DNA sequence: TGTGCCAGCTCACCTCAAGAGACCCAGTACTTC. It yields the protein CASSPQETQYF. The gene calls are TRBV18 and TRBJ2-5; D is unclear. The CDR3 totals 11 residues. Trimming pared 3 bases from V and 2 bases from J, leaving 1 base between. Germline-derived CDR1 and CDR2 are KGHSH and LQKENI.

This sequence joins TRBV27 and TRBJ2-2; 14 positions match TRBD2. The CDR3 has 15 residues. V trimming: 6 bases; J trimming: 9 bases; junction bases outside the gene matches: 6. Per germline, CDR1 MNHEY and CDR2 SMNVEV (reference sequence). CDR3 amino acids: CASRGTSGSNRELFF. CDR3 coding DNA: TGTGCCAGCAGAGGGACTAGCGGGAGTAATCGGGAGCTGTTTTTT.

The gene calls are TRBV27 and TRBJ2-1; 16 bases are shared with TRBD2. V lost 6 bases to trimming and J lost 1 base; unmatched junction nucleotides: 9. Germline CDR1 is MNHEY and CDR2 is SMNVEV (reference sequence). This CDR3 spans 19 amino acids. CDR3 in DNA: TGTGCCAGCAGCCCGGGACTAGCGGGAGGGTCTCGGTCCTACAATGAGCAGTTCTTC. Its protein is CASSPGLAGGSRSYNEQFF.